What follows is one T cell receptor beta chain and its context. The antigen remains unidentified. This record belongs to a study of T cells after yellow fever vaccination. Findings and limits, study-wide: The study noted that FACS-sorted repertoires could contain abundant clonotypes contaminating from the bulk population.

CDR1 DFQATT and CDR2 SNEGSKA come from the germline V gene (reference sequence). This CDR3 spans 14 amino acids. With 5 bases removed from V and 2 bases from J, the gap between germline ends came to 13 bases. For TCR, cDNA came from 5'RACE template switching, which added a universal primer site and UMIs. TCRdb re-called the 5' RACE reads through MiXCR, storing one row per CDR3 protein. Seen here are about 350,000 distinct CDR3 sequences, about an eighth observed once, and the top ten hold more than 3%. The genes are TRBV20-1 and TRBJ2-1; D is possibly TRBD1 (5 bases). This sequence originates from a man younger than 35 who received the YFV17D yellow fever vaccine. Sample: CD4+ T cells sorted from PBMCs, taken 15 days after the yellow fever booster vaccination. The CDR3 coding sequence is TGCAGTGCTCTCCAGGGAAAGACCTACAATGAGCAGTTCTTC. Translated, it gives CSALQGKTYNEQFF.